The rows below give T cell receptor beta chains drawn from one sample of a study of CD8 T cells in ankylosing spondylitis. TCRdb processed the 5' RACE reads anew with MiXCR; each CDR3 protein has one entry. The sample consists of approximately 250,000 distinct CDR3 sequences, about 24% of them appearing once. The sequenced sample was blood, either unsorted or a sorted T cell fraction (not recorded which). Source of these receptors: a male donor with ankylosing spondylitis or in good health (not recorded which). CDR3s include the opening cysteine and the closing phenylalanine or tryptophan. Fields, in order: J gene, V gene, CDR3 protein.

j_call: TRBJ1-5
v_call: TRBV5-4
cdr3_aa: CASSSDPDGMAQHF

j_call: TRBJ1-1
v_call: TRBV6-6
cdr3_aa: CASSSPGGTEAFF

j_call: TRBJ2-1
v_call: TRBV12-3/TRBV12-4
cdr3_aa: CASSPGRLYNEQFF

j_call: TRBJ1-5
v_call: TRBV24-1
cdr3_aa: CATSGQSNQPQHF

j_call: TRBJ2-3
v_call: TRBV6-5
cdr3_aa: CASSYSRRRTSTDTQYF

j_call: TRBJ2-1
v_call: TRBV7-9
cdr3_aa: CASSLGQGRGEQFF

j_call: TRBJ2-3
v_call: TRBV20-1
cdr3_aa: CSASPILIFGGGFDTQYF

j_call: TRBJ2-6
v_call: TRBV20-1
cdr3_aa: CSAIDSSGANVLTF

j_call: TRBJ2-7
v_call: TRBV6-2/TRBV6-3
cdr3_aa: CASSHGPYEQYF

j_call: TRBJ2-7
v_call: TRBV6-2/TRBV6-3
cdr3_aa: CASARGVNEQYF

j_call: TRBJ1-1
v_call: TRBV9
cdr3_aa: CASSVDPGHTEAFF

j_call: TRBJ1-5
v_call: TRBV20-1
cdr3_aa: CSARDWRQGGNQPQHF

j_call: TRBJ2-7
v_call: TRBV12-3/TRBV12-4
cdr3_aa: CASSLAAAGGREEQYF

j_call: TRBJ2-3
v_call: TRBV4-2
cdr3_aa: CASSHRLAGGTDTQYF

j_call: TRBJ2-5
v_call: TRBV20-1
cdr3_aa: CSASGLARETQYF

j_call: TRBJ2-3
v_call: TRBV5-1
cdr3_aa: CASSLPGPRWADTQYF

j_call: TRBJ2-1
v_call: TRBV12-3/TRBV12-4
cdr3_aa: CASSLKGDPRNEQFF